A single sample gave rise to the 17 T cell receptor beta chains below, sequenced in a study of blood T cells in healthy people across ages. The use of a sample-barcoded 5' primer and a J-beta primer mix characterized a second PCR of roughly 6 to 11 cycles. A single record per CDR3 protein comes from TCRdb applying MiXCR to the 5' RACE reads. The sample carries approximately 800,000 distinct CDR3 sequences, under 40% recorded once. Sequenced input: blood. These receptors came from a man aged 18 to 30 in good health.

This clonotype was picked up a small number of times. The CDR3 DNA is TGTGCCAGCAGCACACAGCGGGGGGGCTACAATGAGCAGTTCTTC. Amino acids: CASSTQRGGYNEQFF. The genes are TRBV12-3 or TRBV12-4 and TRBJ2-1; TRBD2 matches 10 bases. The V segment lost 6 bases and the J segment 3 bases; nucleotides outside the gene matches: 5. The CDR3 is 15 residues long.

In its sample, this clonotype was seen many times. This rearrangement joins TRBV20-1 to TRBJ2-1; a weak D match, TRBD1 (7 bases). The germline V and J ends were trimmed by 1 base and 6 bases, with 25 bases remaining between them. The germline CDR1 and CDR2 sequences are DFQATT and SNEGSKA (reference sequence). CDR3 size: 18 residues. CDR3 sequence (DNA): TGCAGTGCTAGAGGCGACAGGGAGGTAGCAGCTCGGCCCAATGAGCAGTTCTTC. Its translation: CSARGDREVAARPNEQFF.

The genes are TRBV5-6 and TRBJ2-2, with D unclear. There are 12 residues in the CDR3. V was clipped by 2 bases and J by 9 bases, with 8 bases between them. Germline V gene sequence: CDR1 SGHDT, CDR2 YYEEEE. The CDR3 protein is CASSLDPRELFF. The CDR3 coding sequence is TGTGCCAGCAGCTTAGACCCTAGGGAGCTGTTTTTT.

The rearrangement uses TRBV4-3 and TRBJ2-1, with D perhaps matching TRBD2 (5 bases). The germline V gene has CDR1 LGHNA and CDR2 YSLEER. V was pared by 2 bases and J by 6 bases, with 14 bases between. This CDR3 has 15 amino acids. The CDR3 here is CASSQWLAGFNEQFF. The CDR3 DNA follows: TGCGCCAGCAGCCAATGGCTAGCAGGTTTCAATGAGCAGTTCTTC.

This clonotype was found many times. The rearrangement links TRBV4-1 to TRBJ2-5; D remains unclear. The CDR3 loop spans 15 amino acids. Trimming took off 0 bases at V and 2 bases at J, with 10 bases between the two ends. Germline values: CDR1 MGHRA, CDR2 YSYEKL. The CDR3 loop reads CASSQDRLGQETQYF. CDR3 sequence (DNA): TGCGCCAGCAGCCAAGATCGGTTGGGACAAGAGACCCAGTACTTC.

The chain is built from TRBV29-1 and TRBJ2-7; D assignment may be TRBD1 or TRBD2 (7 bases each). The germline V and J ends were trimmed by 6 bases and 2 bases, with 17 bases remaining between them. Germline CDR1 SQVTM, CDR2 ANQGSEA. There are 14 residues in the CDR3. CDR3 in amino acids: CSVRGGALTYEQYF. CDR3 bases: TGCAGCGTCAGGGGGGGGGCCCTAACCTACGAGCAGTACTTC.

In this sample, this clonotype turned up a few times. J is TRBJ1-5 and V is TRBV2; D is unclear. V dropped 5 bases and J dropped 0 bases, with 11 bases sitting between them. This CDR3 comprises 15 residues. From germline, CDR1 is SNHLY and CDR2 FYNNEI. The DNA of the CDR3 is TGTGCCAGCAGTTGGACGGATCATAGCAATCAGCCCCAGCATTTT. Amino acids: CASSWTDHSNQPQHF.

V is TRBV20-1 and J is TRBJ1-5; the D gene is possibly TRBD1 (5 bases). Germline CDR1 is DFQATT and CDR2 is SNEGSKA (reference sequence). CDR3 length: 14 amino acids. Trimming took off 5 bases at V and 4 bases at J, with 15 bases between the two ends. The chain's CDR3 is CSAPSGQENQPQHF. DNA for the CDR3: TGCAGTGCTCCTTCGGGGCAGGAAAATCAGCCCCAGCATTTT.

Comment on this clonotype: At one boundary the junction diverges from the germline segment, which might be a read error. The chain carries TRBV12-3 or TRBV12-4 and TRBJ2-7; D unclear. CDR3 length equals 15 residues. CDR3 nucleotide sequence: TGTGCCAGCAGTTTAGGGCCCCCGAGCTCCTACAAGCAGTACTTC. It specifies CASSLGPPSSYKQYF.

This clonotype was seen a handful of times. One junction end does not reproduce the germline sequence, and a read error may be involved. V usage is TRBV2 and J usage is TRBJ1-1, with D unclear. From germline, CDR1 is SNHLY and CDR2 FYNNEI. The CDR3 is made up of 13 amino acids. CDR3 region: CAGSVGGSTEAFF. For the CDR3, the DNA is TGTGCCGGCAGTGTTGGTGGGTCCACTGAAGCTTTCTTT.

This clonotype was seen repeatedly, ten times or more. V usage is TRBV7-6 and J usage is TRBJ1-2; TRBD1 matches at 7 bases. J gave up 7 bases and V 5 bases, and 7 bases lay outside the gene matches. The CDR3 contains 13 residues. Per the germline V gene, CDR1 is SGHVS and CDR2 is FNYEAQ. The chain's CDR3 is CASSPGTDGGYTF. CDR3 bases: TGTGCCAGCAGCCCAGGGACAGACGGTGGCTACACCTTC. Full variable domain (outside the CDR3, taken from reference TRBV7-6 and TRBJ1-2): GAGVSQSPRYKVTKRGQDVALRCDPISGHVSLYWYRQALGQGPEFLTYFNYEAQQDKSGLPNDRFSAERPEGSISTLTIQRTEQRDSAMYRCASSPGTDGGYTFGSGTRLTVV.

This clonotype was observed once. J is TRBJ1-4 and V is TRBV4-2; D gene uncertain. Trimming took off 4 bases at V and 3 bases at J, with 12 bases between the two ends. The CDR3 extends over 15 amino acids. The V gene's germline CDR1 is LGHNA and CDR2 YNFKEQ. Written as DNA, the CDR3 is TGTGCCAGCAGCCCTCAAAGGGCGGCTAATGAAAAACTGTTTTTT. Protein product: CASSPQRAANEKLFF.

V usage is TRBV4-3 and J usage is TRBJ1-4; tentative D call: TRBD1 (5 bases). Germline V gives CDR1 LGHNA, CDR2 YSLEER. This CDR3 is built from 16 residues. V lost 0 bases and J lost 7, with 15 bases in between. The CDR3 reads CASSQDRAGETEKLFF. The CDR3 nucleotides read TGCGCCAGCAGCCAAGATAGAGCGGGGGAGACTGAAAAACTGTTTTTT.

On this clonotype itself: At one end the junction does not follow the germline gene, possibly because of a read error. The CDR3 sequence is CSARDVRGIDSPPHF. CDR3 bases: TGCAGTGCTAGAGATGTTAGGGGGATCGATTCACCCCCCCACTTT. This chain joins TRBV20-1 and TRBJ1-6; the D gene is possibly TRBD1 (6 bases). CDR1 and CDR2 from the germline V gene are DFQATT and SNEGSKA (reference sequence). The length of the CDR3 is 15 residues.

There are many counts of this clonotype. The J gene is TRBJ2-5, the V gene TRBV20-1, with D perhaps assigned TRBD1 or TRBD2 (5 bases each). With 5 bases removed from V and 2 bases from J, the gap between germline ends came to 12 bases. The CDR3 loop spans 13 amino acids. Germline lookup yields CDR1 DFQATT and CDR2 SNEGSKA (reference sequence). The CDR3 nucleotides read TGCAGTGCTCGGGGACCTGGGCAAGAGACCCAGTACTTC. Translation: CSARGPGQETQYF.

A word on this clonotype: Its ends do not fully match the called genes, so a read error is possible. CDR3 loop: CANSLDGDRGRSVGYTF. The CDR3 DNA sequence: TGTGCCAACAGCTTAGATGGGGACAGGGGGCGATCAGTTGGCTACACCTTC. The chain carries TRBV7-2 and TRBJ1-2, with 12 bases lining up with TRBD1. There are 17 residues in the CDR3. The germline V gene has CDR1 SGHTA and CDR2 FQGNSA.

This clonotype was detected only a few times. The chain recombines TRBV27 with TRBJ2-3; D not certain. This CDR3 has 14 residues. The V end lost 4 bases, the J end lost 8 bases, and 16 bases lay between the germline ends. Germline V CDR1 and CDR2: MNHEY, SMNVEV (reference sequence). The CDR3 DNA follows: TGTGCCAGCAGTTATAGACTCGGAGCCCCTACGCAGTATTTT. Protein: CASSYRLGAPTQYF.